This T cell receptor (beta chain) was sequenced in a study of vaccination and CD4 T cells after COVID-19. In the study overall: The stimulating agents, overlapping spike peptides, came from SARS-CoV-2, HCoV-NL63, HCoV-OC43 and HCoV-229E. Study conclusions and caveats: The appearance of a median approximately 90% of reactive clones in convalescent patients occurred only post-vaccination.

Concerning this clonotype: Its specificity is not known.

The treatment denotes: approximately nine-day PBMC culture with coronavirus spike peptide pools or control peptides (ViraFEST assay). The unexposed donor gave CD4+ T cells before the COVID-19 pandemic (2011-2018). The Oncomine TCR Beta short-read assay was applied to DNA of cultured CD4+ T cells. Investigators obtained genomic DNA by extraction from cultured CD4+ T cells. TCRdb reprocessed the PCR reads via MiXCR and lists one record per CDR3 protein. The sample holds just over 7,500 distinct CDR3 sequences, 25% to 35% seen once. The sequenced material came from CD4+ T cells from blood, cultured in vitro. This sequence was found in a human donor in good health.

This chain's CDR3 is CASGRMGVSTDTQYF. The DNA for the CDR3 is TGTGCCAGCGGCCGGATGGGTGTAAGCACAGATACGCAGTATTTT. The V and J genes are TRBV6-1 and TRBJ2-3; D not resolved. The V and J ends lost 8 bases and 0 bases respectively, with 15 bases between them. CDR1 is MNHNS, CDR2 SASEGT, per germline. The CDR3 runs 15 residues.